This T cell receptor beta chain emerged from a study of Ad26.COV2.S vaccination and SARS-CoV-2 variants (dated by TCRdb to the early 2020s). Turning to the overall study: TCRbeta repertoire sequencing was used to assess the specificity and breadth of SARS-CoV-2-reactive T cell receptors after Ad26.COV2.S vaccination. A total of around 32 samples were included in the TCR-sequenced set, comprising around 19 Ad26.COV2.S vaccine recipients, 5 placebo recipients and 8 SARS-CoV-2 convalescent individuals.

This specimen's time point label, interpreted: individuals recovered from natural SARS-CoV-2 infection. The CDR3 runs 15 residues from the cysteine to the phenylalanine. The read is trimmed to its CDR3 DNA, 45 bases read in frame from base 1. V drops 2 bases and J drops 0 bases, leaving 8 bases in between. As encoded in the germline V gene, CDR1 is MGHRA while CDR2 is YSYEKL. The immunoSEQ Assay was used to sequence TCRbeta CDR3 regions. After extraction, genomic DNA underwent amplification by bias-controlled multiplex PCR, followed by high-throughput sequencing. The published analysis was carried out like this. To quantify the absolute abundance of each unique TCRbeta CDR3 region, sequences were collapsed and filtered. T cell fraction was estimated by normalizing TCRbeta template counts to usable DNA, with usable DNA measured through amplification of reference genes found in all nucleated cells. Repertoire TCRs were annotated as SARS-CoV-2-specific when V gene, CDR3 amino acid sequence and J gene were exactly matched to a known reactive TCR set. The reference SARS-CoV-2 TCR set was derived from MIRA and filtered for enrichment in COVID-19-positive ImmuneCODE repertoires, a step that removed public or cross-reactive TCRs. Using the MIRA antigens, annotated TCRs were further analysed by specific ORF or by position within an ORF. Breadth was defined as the number of annotated unique rearrangements divided by the total number of unique productive rearrangements, and depth was defined as the summed frequency of the annotated unique rearrangements. TCR breadth was compared between groups using two-sided Wilcoxon rank-sum tests. TCRdb stores this immuneACCESS table with in-frame sequences only. Part of the clones is absent; in the studies checked, under half of the shortfall reflects unresolved V genes, and no reason is known for the rest. That table gives V, J and clone size, and the DNA gave D and trimming. This sample has roughly 92,000 clones in its table, and approximately 77% of those were observed once. The ten biggest clones cover about 17% of the sample.

Study-wide findings and limitations: Substantial breadth of spike-specific CD8+ and CD4+ T cell responses was reported after vaccination. Compared with placebo recipients, Ad26.COV2.S recipients showed higher spike-specific TCR breadth (P = 0.0014). The authors noted that the TCR breadth and depth analyses may have underestimated total T cell responses. Comparable non-spike TCR breadth was observed between vaccine and placebo recipients, consistent with only spike being contained in the vaccine.

On this clone itself: Its target antigen remains unknown. The sample holds no much larger clone one base away, and base qualities are not on file.

Sequenced material: peripheral blood, taken after recovery from COVID-19. The chain couples TRBV4-1 to TRBJ1-3; a confident D gene designation cannot be given. The clonotype comes from a human donor who had recovered from COVID-19. CDR3 reads: CASSQRRDSGNTIYF. The DNA sequence is TGCGCCAGCAGCCAAAGGAGGGACTCTGGAAACACCATATATTTT.